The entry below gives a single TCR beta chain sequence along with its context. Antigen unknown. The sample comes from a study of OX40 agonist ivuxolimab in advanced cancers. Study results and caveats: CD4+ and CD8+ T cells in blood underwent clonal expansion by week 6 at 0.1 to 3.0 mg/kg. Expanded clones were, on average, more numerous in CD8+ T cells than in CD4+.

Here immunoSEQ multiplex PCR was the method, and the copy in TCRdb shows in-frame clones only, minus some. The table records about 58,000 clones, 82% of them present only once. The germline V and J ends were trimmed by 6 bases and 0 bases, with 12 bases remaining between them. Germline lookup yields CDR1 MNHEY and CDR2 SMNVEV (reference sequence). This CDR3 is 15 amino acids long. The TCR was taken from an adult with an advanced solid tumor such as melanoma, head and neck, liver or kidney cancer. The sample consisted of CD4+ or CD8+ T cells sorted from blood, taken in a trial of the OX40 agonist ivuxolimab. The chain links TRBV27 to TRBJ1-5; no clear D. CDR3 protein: CASREGVISNQPQHF. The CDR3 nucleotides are TGTGCCAGCAGAGAGGGAGTAATTAGCAATCAGCCCCAGCATTTT.